What follows are 8 T cell receptor beta chains derived from one specimen sequenced in a study of blood T cell repertoires in COVID-19. Only in-frame clones appear in the TCRdb table, and some are missing; sequencing was by immunoSEQ multiplex PCR. The sample includes some 200,000 clones, about 87% of them seen just once. Sequencing was carried out using peripheral blood. The origin of the receptors is an older man with acute or convalescent COVID-19.

The chain carries TRBV10-3 and TRBJ1-5, with TRBD1 matching 7 bases. The trim removed 6 bases at V and 3 bases at J, leaving 2 bases unmatched. Germline CDR1 and CDR2: ENHRY and SYGVKD. The CDR3 is 13 residues long. CDR3 in DNA: TGTGCCATCAGACAGGGGAACAATCAGCCCCAGCATTTT. It translates to CAIRQGNNQPQHF.

As regards this clone: The sample carries other DNA sequences with the same CDR3. The chain employs TRBV6-5 and TRBJ1-2, with TRBD1 matching 7 bases. Germline V gene data show CDR1 as MNHEY and CDR2 as SVGAGI. Trimming took 0 bases from V and 0 from J; bases not matched to a gene: 1. CDR3 size: 15 residues. This chain's CDR3 is CASSYSTGANYGYTF. The CDR3 DNA reads TGTGCCAGCAGTTACTCCACAGGGGCTAACTATGGCTACACCTTC.

The gene calls are TRBV12-3 or TRBV12-4 and TRBJ2-2; no firm D call. The V end lost 5 bases, the J end lost 8 bases, and 9 bases lay between the germline ends. The CDR3 consists of 12 residues. CDR3 coding DNA: TGTGCCAGCAGTCATCCGGTGGGGGAGCTGTTTTTT. It specifies CASSHPVGELFF.

The V call is TRBV11-3, the J call TRBJ2-7; TRBD1 agrees at 8 bases. Germline values: CDR1 SGHNT, CDR2 YENEEA. The V gene end was trimmed by 4 bases and the J gene end by 7 bases; junction bases not matched to a gene: 9. The CDR3 length is 14 residues. The CDR3: CASSSGQGSREQYF. CDR3 sequence (DNA): TGTGCCAGCAGCTCTGGACAGGGTTCTCGGGAGCAGTACTTC.

The chain recombines TRBV9 with TRBJ2-5; D possibly corresponds to TRBD1 (7 bases). V lost 4 bases to trimming and J lost 2 bases, with 15 bases between them. The CDR3 covers 15 residues. Germline CDR1 reads SGDLS; CDR2 reads YYNGEE. This CDR3 is CASSPRGRGQETQYF. For the CDR3, the DNA is TGTGCCAGCAGCCCTAGGGGGCGGGGACAAGAGACCCAGTACTTC.

The gene calls are TRBV7-2 and TRBJ2-7; perhaps TRBD2 as D (6 bases). V was clipped by 4 bases and J by 2 bases, with 12 bases between them. The CDR3 contains 14 residues. In germline, CDR1 is SGHTA, CDR2 FQGNSA. CDR3 region: CASSSLAEAYEQYF. As DNA, the CDR3 is TGTGCCAGCAGCTCCTTAGCGGAAGCCTACGAGCAGTACTTC.

This clone was recorded only once. The V gene is TRBV18, the J gene TRBJ1-1; 11 nucleotides agree with TRBD1. The junction had 8 bases not matched to a gene; V was cut back by 3 bases and J by 5 bases. CDR1 is KGHSH and CDR2 is LQKENI in the germline V gene. CDR3 length: 16 amino acids. The CDR3 nucleotides read TGTGCCAGCTCACCCAGGACAGGGGGCGTATCGACTGAAGCTTTCTTT. Translating gives CASSPRTGGVSTEAFF.

This chain connects TRBV21-1 to TRBJ2-1; the table gives TRBD1 as D, unverified against the DNA. TRBV21-1 is a recognized pseudogene. There are 16 residues in the CDR3. The DNA of the CDR3 is TGTGCCAGCAGCTCCCGGACAGGGCGGGAAGGGGATGAGCAGTTCTTC. This sequence encodes CASSSRTGREGDEQFF.